This T cell receptor beta chain was captured by sequencing in a study of shared clonotypes between healthy human individuals. Per the original data handling: Filtering differed because ImmunoSEQ produced junction-only sequences that carried no quality scores. Clones were read by immunoSEQ multiplex PCR, and TCRdb kept only the in-frame ones, dropping some. V, J and clone size are taken as reported in that table, and D and trimming were inferred from the DNA itself. The table shows some 2.1 million clones, with about 95% occurring only once. Cells designated naive CD8 were CD45RO-negative and were positively selected for CCR7, with terminally differentiated effector memory CD45RA+ cells excluded. The CDR3 has 17 amino acids. CDR1 is SEHNR and CDR2 is FQNEAQ in the germline V gene (reference sequence). V lost 3 bases and J 0 bases, leaving 17 bases between the germline ends.

This TCR came from a man in his late teens or twenties in good health. The chain employs TRBV7-9 and TRBJ1-2; no firm D call. Sequencing was performed on naive CD8+ T cells sorted from blood. The CDR3 DNA reads as TGTGCCAGCAGCTTGATACTGGACGGCCAAGCTAACTATGGCTACACCTTC. Amino acids: CASSLILDGQANYGYTF. The full variable domain, its missing parts supplied by reference TRBV7-9 and TRBJ1-2, is DTGVSQNPRHKITKRGQNVTFRCDPISEHNRLYWYRQTLGQGPEFLTYFQNEAQLEKSRLLSDRFSAERPKGSFSTLEIQRTEQGDSAMYLCASSLILDGQANYGYTFGSGTRLTVV.